Below, 23 T cell receptor beta chains from the same sample are listed, as sequenced in a study of blood T cell repertoires in COVID-19. Some clones are missing from TCRdb's copy, which holds only in-frame ones; the method was immunoSEQ multiplex PCR. The data hold 100,000 to 150,000 clones, with about four fifths observed a single time. Sequenced sample: peripheral blood. These receptors were taken from a woman aged 70-85 years with acute or convalescent COVID-19.

The V call is TRBV5-6, the J call TRBJ2-5; TRBD1 aligns across 7 bases. The germline V gene has CDR1 SGHDT and CDR2 YYEEEE. V lost 1 base to trimming and J lost 4 bases; unmatched junction nucleotides: 7. This CDR3 spans 15 amino acids. The CDR3 region has the DNA TGTGCCAGCAGCTTGAGACAGGGCCTTGGAGAGACCCAGTACTTC. Translating gives CASSLRQGLGETQYF.

The chain links TRBV24-1 to TRBJ1-2, with a tentative D call TRBD1 (6 bases). Germline CDR1 is KGHDR and CDR2 is SFDVKD. This CDR3 has 14 amino acids. Trimming took off 5 bases at V and 2 bases at J, with 11 bases between the two ends. CDR3 DNA sequence: TGTGCCACCAGTGGGACAGACGGGAACTATGGCTACACCTTC. As protein: CATSGTDGNYGYTF.

This chain links TRBV5-6 with TRBJ1-2; 8 bases fit TRBD1. J was trimmed by 3 bases and V by 6 bases; bases with no gene match: 13. This CDR3 is 16 amino acids long. Germline lookup yields CDR1 SGHDT and CDR2 YYEEEE. The CDR3 reads CASTSEAGGAYYGYTF. The CDR3, as DNA: TGTGCCAGCACCTCGGAGGCAGGGGGCGCTTACTATGGCTACACCTTC.

This clone was found a few times. The genes are TRBV18 and TRBJ1-1, with TRBD1 identical over 10 bases. The V gene end was trimmed by 5 bases and the J gene end by 3 bases; junction bases not matched to a gene: 6. Germline CDR1 is KGHSH and CDR2 is LQKENI. The CDR3 extends over 15 amino acids. In DNA, the CDR3 is TGTGCCAGCTCATCAAGACAGGGGGCGGACACTGAAGCTTTCTTT. Translated: CASSSRQGADTEAFF.

To note about this clone: The same CDR3 is also encoded by other DNA sequences in this sample. The J gene is TRBJ1-5, the V gene TRBV29-1; D may be TRBD1 (6 bases). The length of the CDR3 is 13 residues. The V end was cut by 6 bases, the J end by 3 bases, with 12 bases between. Germline V gene sequence: CDR1 SQVTM, CDR2 ANQGSEA. The CDR3 region is CSVRDNHNQPQHF. The CDR3, as DNA: TGCAGCGTCCGGGACAACCACAATCAGCCCCAGCATTTT.

The chain has TRBV30 and TRBJ1-5; D call uncertain. Trimming removed 2 bases from V and 5 bases from J, with 16 bases in between. Per the germline V gene, CDR1 is GTSNPN and CDR2 is SVGIG (reference sequence). CDR3 length: 15 amino acids. CDR3 DNA sequence: TGTGCCTGGAGTCCGGGAGGGTCGGGAGATCAGCCCCAGCATTTT. Encoded protein: CAWSPGGSGDQPQHF.

The rearrangement links TRBV19 to TRBJ2-1, with 9 bases matching TRBD1. The CDR3 loop spans 13 amino acids. V shed 7 bases, J shed 6 bases, and the junction held 4 bases outside the gene matches. From germline, CDR1 is LNHDA and CDR2 SQIVND (reference sequence). The CDR3 DNA reads TGTGCCAGTAAAGGGACAGGGTTCAATGAGCAGTTCTTC. Translated: CASKGTGFNEQFF.

The chain couples TRBV19 to TRBJ1-4; TRBD1 matches at 9 bases. Germline CDR1 and CDR2: LNHDA and SQIVND (reference sequence). J gave up 4 bases and V 2 bases, and 5 bases lay outside the gene matches. The CDR3 has 16 amino acids. The CDR3 nucleotides are TGTGCCAGTAGTATACTCACAGGGGGCCTTAATGAAAAACTGTTTTTT. It codes for CASSILTGGLNEKLFF. The full variable domain, in which reference TRBV19 and TRBJ1-4 provide the parts outside the CDR3, is DGGITQSPKYLFRKEGQNVTLSCEQNLNHDAMYWYRQDPGQGLRLIYYSQIVNDFQKGDIAEGYSVSREKKESFPLTVTSAQKNPTAFYLCASSILTGGLNEKLFFGSGTQLSVL.

V gene TRBV6-5 combines with J gene TRBJ2-1, with a tentative D call TRBD2 (5 bases). Germline V CDR1 and CDR2: MNHEY, SVGAGI. This CDR3 spans 12 amino acids. V lost 5 bases and J lost 9, with 11 bases in between. The DNA of the CDR3 is TGTGCCAGCAGTCTCAACCTAGCTGAGCAGTTCTTC. It specifies CASSLNLAEQFF.

The J gene is TRBJ2-1, the V gene TRBV19; TRBD1 might be the D (5 bases). Germline loops: CDR1 LNHDA, CDR2 SQIVND (reference sequence). V was shortened by 3 bases and J by 5 bases, with 8 bases between the two germline ends. This CDR3 comprises 13 residues. For the CDR3, the DNA is TGTGCCAGTAGTATTAGGGGAAACAATGAGCAGTTCTTC. Translation gives CASSIRGNNEQFF.

The CDR3 sequence: CASSQESTGRGEQYF. CDR3 bases: TGCGCCAGCAGCCAAGAGTCGACCGGCCGCGGCGAGCAGTACTTC. This chain connects TRBV4-3 to TRBJ2-7, with no clear D. Germline loops: CDR1 LGHNA, CDR2 YSLEER. V dropped 0 bases and J dropped 6 bases, with 15 bases sitting between them. The CDR3 spans 15 residues.

V is TRBV7-6 and J is TRBJ2-5; D is perhaps TRBD1 (7 bases). In germline, CDR1 is SGHVS, CDR2 FNYEAQ. The CDR3 runs 15 residues. Deletions cut 5 bases from V and 4 bases from J, with 17 bases between. CDR3 region: CASSLTTGRPETQYF. DNA for the CDR3: TGTGCCAGCAGCCTAACGACAGGGAGGCCAGAGACCCAGTACTTC. Combining the CDR3 with reference TRBV7-6 and TRBJ2-5 gives the whole variable domain GAGVSQSPRYKVTKRGQDVALRCDPISGHVSLYWYRQALGQGPEFLTYFNYEAQQDKSGLPNDRFSAERPEGSISTLTIQRTEQRDSAMYRCASSLTTGRPETQYFGPGTRLLVL.

This rearrangement joins TRBV11-3 to TRBJ2-7, with 7 bases fitting TRBD1. Per germline, CDR1 SGHNT and CDR2 YENEEA. This CDR3 spans 15 amino acids. V gave up 0 bases and J gave up 4 bases; unmatched junction bases: 6. The CDR3 DNA sequence: TGTGCCAGCAGCTTAGAGACAGGGCGCGGGTACGAGCAGTACGTC. Translated: CASSLETGRGYEQYV.

The chain recombines TRBV6-2 or TRBV6-3 with TRBJ2-1; D unresolved. This CDR3 has 12 amino acids. Germline CDR1 MNHEY, CDR2 SVGEGT. Trimming shortened V by 5 bases and J by 7 bases, and 9 bases separated the two germline ends. CDR3 nucleotide sequence: TGTGCCAGCAGTCGACTTCAGAATGAGCAGTTCTTC. Protein sequence: CASSRLQNEQFF.

This chain connects TRBV3-1 (or the pseudogene TRBV3-2) to TRBJ2-2; 7 bases line up with TRBD2. Germline V CDR1 and CDR2: LGHDT, YNNKEL (reference sequence). The CDR3 length is 16 residues. The V and J ends lost 0 bases and 3 bases, in that order; junction bases with no gene match: 4. The CDR3 coding sequence is TGTGCCAGCAGCCAAGATATTAGCGGGTACACCGGGGAGCTGTTTTTT. Translated: CASSQDISGYTGELFF.

The chain uses TRBV5-8 and TRBJ1-2; unclear D gene. V was pared by 4 bases and J by 5 bases, with 6 bases between. The CDR3 length is 11 residues. Germline CDR1 reads SGHTS; CDR2 reads YDEGEE. The CDR3 protein is CASSREYGYTF. Written as DNA, the CDR3 is TGTGCCAGCAGCCGGGAGTATGGCTACACCTTC. The variable domain in full, with the rest retrieved from reference TRBV5-8 and TRBJ1-2, is EAGVTQSPTHLIKTRGQQATLRCSPISGHTSVYWYQQALGLGLQFLLWYDEGEERNRGNFPPRFSGRQFPNYSSELNVNALELEDSALYLCASSREYGYTFGSGTRLTVV.

The rearrangement uses TRBV19 and TRBJ2-1; TRBD2 matches 8 bases. Germline V gene sequence: CDR1 LNHDA, CDR2 SQIVND (reference sequence). The trim removed 8 bases at V and 8 bases at J, leaving 2 bases unmatched. The CDR3 covers 11 residues. CDR3 nucleotide sequence: TGTGCCAGTCGGGGGGGCTATGAGCAGTTCTTC. It is translated as CASRGGYEQFF.

This rearrangement joins TRBV30 to TRBJ1-5, with a possible D match to TRBD1 (5 bases). This CDR3 spans 13 amino acids. Germline CDR1 reads GTSNPN; CDR2 reads SVGIG (reference sequence). Trimming stripped 0 bases from V and 6 bases from J, with 9 bases between. The CDR3 loop reads CAWSVGDGQPQHF. The CDR3 DNA is TGTGCCTGGAGTGTAGGGGATGGTCAGCCCCAGCATTTT. Based on the CDR3 plus reference TRBV30 and TRBJ1-5, the full variable domain is SQTIHQWPATLVQPVGSPLSLECTVEGTSNPNLYWYRQAAGRGLQLLFYSVGIGQISSEVPQNLSASRPQDRQFILSSKKLLLSDSGFYLCAWSVGDGQPQHFGDGTRLSIL.

This clone has only a few counts. The rearrangement links TRBV3-1 (or the pseudogene TRBV3-2) to TRBJ1-5, with a possible D match to TRBD1 (5 bases). The CDR3 runs 14 residues. In germline, CDR1 is LGHDT, CDR2 YNNKEL (reference sequence). V was clipped by 4 bases and J by 7 bases, with 14 bases between them. The CDR3 reads CASSPQGKWQPQHF. The CDR3 bases are TGTGCCAGCAGCCCCCAGGGAAAATGGCAGCCCCAGCATTTT.

V and J are TRBV25-1 and TRBJ1-5; 9 bases fit TRBD1. V shed 3 bases, J shed 7 bases, and the junction held 4 bases outside the gene matches. Germline V gene sequence: CDR1 MGHDK, CDR2 SYGVNS. This CDR3 has 14 amino acids. The CDR3 DNA reads TGTGCCAGCAGTGAGGGACAGGGTATACAGCCCCAGCATTTT. Translating it yields CASSEGQGIQPQHF.

The rearrangement links TRBV9 to TRBJ2-3; D is unclear. Germline CDR1 and CDR2: SGDLS and YYNGEE. V lost 0 bases and J 2 bases, leaving 13 bases between the germline ends. The CDR3 is 16 amino acids. CDR3 in amino acids: CASSVGAGLNTDTQYF. In nucleotides, the CDR3 is TGTGCCAGCAGCGTAGGGGCTGGGCTTAACACAGATACGCAGTATTTT.

CDR3 loop: CASSPPGGNNSPLHF. The CDR3 coding sequence is TGTGCCAGCTCACCCCCGGGCGGGAATAATTCACCCCTCCACTTT. The chain has TRBV18 and TRBJ1-6, with D unclear. The length of the CDR3 is 15 residues. Germline V lookup: CDR1 KGHSH, CDR2 LQKENI. Trimming removed 3 bases at V and 5 bases at J, with 11 bases between.

The chain recombines TRBV4-1 with TRBJ2-5, with 7 bases matching TRBD1. In germline, CDR1 is MGHRA, CDR2 YSYEKL. CDR3 size: 14 residues. Trimming took 2 bases from V and 3 from J; bases not matched to a gene: 3. The CDR3: CASSQSTGEETQYF. The CDR3 DNA is TGCGCCAGCAGCCAAAGCACAGGGGAAGAGACCCAGTACTTC.